Described below is a single T cell receptor beta chain sequence and its context. The junction differs from germline at one of its ends, possibly a read error. Listed TCR primers and previously described methods were used for bulk TCR libraries. TCRdb fed the PCR reads into MiXCR, producing one record per CDR3 protein. This sample has around 460,000 distinct CDR3 sequences; approximately 25% occur once, and the top ten carry just over 0.75%. The data were obtained in a study of molecular identifiers for immune sequencing clone quantification. Germline V CDR1 and CDR2: SGHNT, YENEEA. The CDR3 is 15 amino acids.

This receptor was taken from a human donor in good health. Some libraries in this study had Jurkat cell RNA spiked in. The chain couples TRBV11-3 to TRBJ2-5; weak D call: TRBD2 (6 bases). Sequencing was performed on naive CD8+ T cells from blood, with Jurkat cell RNA spiked in. As for subset: FACS-sorted CD8+CD4-CCR7+CD45RA+ naive T cells. This CDR3 reads CARSPPGTGQETQYF. The CDR3 nucleotides read TGTGCCCGCAGCCCCCCAGGGACTGGCCAAGAGACCCAGTACTTC.